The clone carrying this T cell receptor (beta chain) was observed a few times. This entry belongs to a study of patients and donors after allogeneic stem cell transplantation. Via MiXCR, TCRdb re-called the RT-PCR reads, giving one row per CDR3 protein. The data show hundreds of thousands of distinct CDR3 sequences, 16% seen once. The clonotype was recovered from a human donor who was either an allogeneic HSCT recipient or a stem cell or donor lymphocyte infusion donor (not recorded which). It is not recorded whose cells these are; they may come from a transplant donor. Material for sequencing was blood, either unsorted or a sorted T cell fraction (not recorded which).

The CDR3 nucleotides are TGTGCCAGCAGTGAACCCAGGATAGCCAAAAACATTCAGTACTTC. The encoded protein is CASSEPRIAKNIQYF. V usage is TRBV2 and J usage is TRBJ2-4, with D uncertain. The germline gives CDR1 SNHLY, CDR2 FYNNEI. V lost 2 bases to trimming and J lost 0 bases, with 8 bases between them. This CDR3 contains 15 residues.